This entry features one T cell receptor (beta chain) sequence. The sample belongs to a study of T cells in Graves' hyperthyroidism and ophthalmopathy. CDR3 length equals 16 residues. The V and J ends lost 4 bases and 6 bases respectively, with 16 bases between them. Germline-derived CDR1 and CDR2 are SGHVS and FNYEAQ. The TCR beta CDR3 regions underwent amplification using RNA transcripts as the source. In the first-round RT-PCR of the TCR CDR3, the HTBI primer set was used. TCRdb fed the multiplex PCR reads into MiXCR, producing one record per CDR3 protein. The sample shows nearly 600,000 distinct CDR3 sequences, 13% to 15% of them seen only once.

This rearrangement joins TRBV7-6 to TRBJ1-6; perhaps TRBD1 as D (6 bases). The sequenced sample was blood. This sequence was found in a woman under 30 with Graves' ophthalmopathy. CDR3 residues: CASSSRGDRINSPLHF. The CDR3 DNA sequence: TGTGCCAGCAGCTCAAGGGGGGACCGGATTAATTCACCCCTCCACTTT.